This T cell receptor (beta chain) was sequenced during a study of metastatic and nonmetastatic thyroid tumors. Overall study: Across blood and tumor or nodule tissue, repertoires from malignant and benign thyroid patients were compared with one another.

There are many counts of this clone. What it binds is unknown. Study-level findings and limits: The reported finding was significantly higher TCR beta diversity in malignant thyroid tumors relative to benign nodules, in blood and tumor.

Patients had received no treatment of any kind before thyroid surgery. Using MiXCR, TCRdb re-called clones from the PCR reads. The table shows more than 40,000 clones, with more than 3% occurring only once. Germline loops: CDR1 SGHRS, CDR2 YFSETQ. Between the trimmed V and J ends, which lost 6 bases and 1 base, there was a span of 11 bases. The CDR3 consists of 13 residues. Material for sequencing was blood. V usage is TRBV5-1 and J usage is TRBJ2-7; no clear D. This TCR was sampled from a female donor with papillary thyroid cancer or a benign thyroid nodule (not recorded which). Some clones in this sample may be carry-over from other donors' samples. CDR3: CASMSYESYEQYF. The DNA of the CDR3 is TGCGCCAGCATGTCCTACGAGTCCTACGAGCAGTACTTC.